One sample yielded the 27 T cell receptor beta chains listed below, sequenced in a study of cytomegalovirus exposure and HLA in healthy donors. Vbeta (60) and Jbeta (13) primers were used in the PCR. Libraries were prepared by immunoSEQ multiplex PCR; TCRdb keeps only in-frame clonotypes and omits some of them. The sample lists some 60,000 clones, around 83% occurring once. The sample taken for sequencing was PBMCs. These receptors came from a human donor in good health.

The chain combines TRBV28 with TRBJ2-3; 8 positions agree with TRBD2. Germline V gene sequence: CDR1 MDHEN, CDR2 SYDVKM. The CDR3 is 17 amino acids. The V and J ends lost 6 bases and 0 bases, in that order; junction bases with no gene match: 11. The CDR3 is CASSLRTSSFSTDTQYF. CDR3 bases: TGTGCCAGCAGCCTGAGGACTAGCTCATTTAGCACAGATACGCAGTATTTT. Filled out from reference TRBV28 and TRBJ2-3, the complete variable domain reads DVKVTQSSRYLVKRTGEKVFLECVQDMDHENMFWYRQDPGLGLRLIYFSYDVKMKEKGDIPEGYSVSREKKERFSLILESASTNQTSMYLCASSLRTSSFSTDTQYFGPGTRLTVL.

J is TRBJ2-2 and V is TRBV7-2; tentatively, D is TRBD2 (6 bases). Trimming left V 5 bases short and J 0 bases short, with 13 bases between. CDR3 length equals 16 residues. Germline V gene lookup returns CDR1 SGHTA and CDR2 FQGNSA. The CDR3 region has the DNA TGTGCCAGCAGCCGGAGGGTAGGAACGAACACCGGGGAGCTGTTTTTT. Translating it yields CASSRRVGTNTGELFF.

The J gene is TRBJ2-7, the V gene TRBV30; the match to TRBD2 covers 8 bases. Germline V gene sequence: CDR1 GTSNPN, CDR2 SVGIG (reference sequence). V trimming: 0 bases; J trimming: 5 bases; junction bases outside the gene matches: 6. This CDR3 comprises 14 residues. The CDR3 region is CAWSVTGGADEQYF. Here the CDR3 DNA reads TGTGCCTGGAGTGTAACCGGGGGGGCCGACGAGCAGTACTTC.

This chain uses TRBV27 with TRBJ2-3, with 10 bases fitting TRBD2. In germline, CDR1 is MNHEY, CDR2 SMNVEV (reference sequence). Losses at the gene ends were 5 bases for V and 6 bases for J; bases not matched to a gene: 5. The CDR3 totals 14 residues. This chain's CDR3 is CASSLGLAWDTQYF. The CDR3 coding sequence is TGTGCCAGCAGTCTGGGACTAGCGTGGGATACGCAGTATTTT.

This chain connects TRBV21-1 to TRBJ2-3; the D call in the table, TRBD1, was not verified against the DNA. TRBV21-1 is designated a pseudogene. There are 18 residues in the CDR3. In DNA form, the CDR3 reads TGTGCCAGCAGCAAAGGGACCGGGACAGGGCCCGATATGGATACGCAGTATTTT. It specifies CASSKGTGTGPDMDTQYF.

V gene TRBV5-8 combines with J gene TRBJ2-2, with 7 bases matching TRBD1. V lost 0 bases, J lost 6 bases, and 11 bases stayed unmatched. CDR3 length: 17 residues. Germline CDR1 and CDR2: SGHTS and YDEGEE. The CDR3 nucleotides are TGTGCCAGCAGCTTGGAAGGGGGCTCATTAGGCCCCGGGGAGCTGTTTTTT. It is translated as CASSLEGGSLGPGELFF.

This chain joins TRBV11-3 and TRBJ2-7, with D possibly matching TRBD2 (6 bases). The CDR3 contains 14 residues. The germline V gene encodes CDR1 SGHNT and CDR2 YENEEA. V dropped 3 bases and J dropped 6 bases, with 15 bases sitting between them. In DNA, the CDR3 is TGTGCCAGCAGCTTCTCGGGAGATCCCTCCGAGCAGTACTTC. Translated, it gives CASSFSGDPSEQYF.

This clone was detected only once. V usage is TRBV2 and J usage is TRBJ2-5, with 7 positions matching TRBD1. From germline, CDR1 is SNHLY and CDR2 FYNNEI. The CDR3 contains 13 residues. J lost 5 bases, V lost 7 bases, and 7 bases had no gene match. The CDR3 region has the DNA TGTGCCAGCAACAGGGGTCTTCAGGAGACCCAGTACTTC. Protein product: CASNRGLQETQYF.

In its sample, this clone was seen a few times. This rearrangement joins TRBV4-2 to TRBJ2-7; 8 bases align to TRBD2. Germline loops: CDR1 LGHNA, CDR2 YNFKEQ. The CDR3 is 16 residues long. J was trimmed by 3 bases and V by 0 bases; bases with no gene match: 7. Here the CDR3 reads CASSQDGASGFYEQYF. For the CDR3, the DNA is TGTGCCAGCAGCCAAGATGGGGCTAGCGGGTTCTACGAGCAGTACTTC.

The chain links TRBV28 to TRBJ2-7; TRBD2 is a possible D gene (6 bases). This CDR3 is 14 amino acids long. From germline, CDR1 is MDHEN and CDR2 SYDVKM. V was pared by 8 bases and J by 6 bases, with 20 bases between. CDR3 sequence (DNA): TGTGCCAGCTTCTCTCTACCTGGAGGGTCCGAGCAGTACTTC. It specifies CASFSLPGGSEQYF.

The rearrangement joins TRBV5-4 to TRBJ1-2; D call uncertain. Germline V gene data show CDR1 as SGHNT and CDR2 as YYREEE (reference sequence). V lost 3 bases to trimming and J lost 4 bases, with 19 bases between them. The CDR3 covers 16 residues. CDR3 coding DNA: TGTGCCAGCAGCTCCCCTGGCCCGGGGAACGGCTATGGCTACACCTTC. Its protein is CASSSPGPGNGYGYTF.

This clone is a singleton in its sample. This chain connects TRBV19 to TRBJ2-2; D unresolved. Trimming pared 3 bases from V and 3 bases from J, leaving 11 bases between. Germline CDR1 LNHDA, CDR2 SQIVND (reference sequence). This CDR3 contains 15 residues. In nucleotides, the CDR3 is TGTGCCAGTAGTATCGGTCTAGACCACACCGGGGAGCTGTTTTTT. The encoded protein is CASSIGLDHTGELFF.

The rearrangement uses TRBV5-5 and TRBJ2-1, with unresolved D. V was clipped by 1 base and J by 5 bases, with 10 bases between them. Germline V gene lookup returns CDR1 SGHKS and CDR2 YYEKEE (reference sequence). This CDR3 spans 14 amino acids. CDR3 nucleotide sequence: TGTGCCAGCAGCTTGAGGCAGGCAAACAATGAGCAGTTCTTC. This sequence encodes CASSLRQANNEQFF.

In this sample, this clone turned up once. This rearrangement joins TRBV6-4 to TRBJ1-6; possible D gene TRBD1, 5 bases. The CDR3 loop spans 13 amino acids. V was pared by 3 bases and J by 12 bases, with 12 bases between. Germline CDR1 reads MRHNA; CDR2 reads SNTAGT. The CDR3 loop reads CASSEGLAGPLHF. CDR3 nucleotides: TGTGCCAGCAGTGAGGGACTTGCGGGACCCCTCCACTTT.

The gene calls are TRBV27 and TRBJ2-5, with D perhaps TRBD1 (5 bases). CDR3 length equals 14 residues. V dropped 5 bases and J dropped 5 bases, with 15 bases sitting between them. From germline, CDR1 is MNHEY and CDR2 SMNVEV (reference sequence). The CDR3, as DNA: TGTGCCAGCAGTCCAGCCCAGGGTAGGGAGACCCAGTACTTC. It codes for CASSPAQGRETQYF.

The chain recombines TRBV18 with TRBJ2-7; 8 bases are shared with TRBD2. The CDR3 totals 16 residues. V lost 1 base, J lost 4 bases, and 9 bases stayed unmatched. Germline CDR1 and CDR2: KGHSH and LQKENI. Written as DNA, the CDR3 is TGTGCCAGCTCACCACGGGTTCGGGGGGGAGTATACGAGCAGTACTTC. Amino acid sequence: CASSPRVRGGVYEQYF.

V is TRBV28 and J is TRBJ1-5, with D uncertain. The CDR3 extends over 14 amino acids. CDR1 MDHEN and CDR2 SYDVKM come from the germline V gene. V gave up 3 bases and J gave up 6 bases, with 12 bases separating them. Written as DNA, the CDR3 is TGTGCCAGCAGTTTTGGCGTAGAGGTTCAGCCCCAGCATTTT. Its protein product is CASSFGVEVQPQHF.

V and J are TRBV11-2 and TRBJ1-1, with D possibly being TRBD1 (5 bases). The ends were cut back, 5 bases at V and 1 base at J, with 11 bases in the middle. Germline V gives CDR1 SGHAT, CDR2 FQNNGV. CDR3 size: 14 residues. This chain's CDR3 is CASSQPGQNTEAFF. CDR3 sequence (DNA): TGTGCCAGCAGCCAACCTGGACAGAACACTGAAGCTTTCTTT.

The CDR3 sequence is CASSLLSSSNSYNEQFF. CDR3 in DNA: TGTGCCAGCAGCTTATTGAGTTCGTCGAATTCCTACAATGAGCAGTTCTTC. The V call is TRBV7-8, the J call TRBJ2-1; D gene unclear. Germline-derived CDR1 and CDR2 are SGHVS and FQNEAQ. Trimming took 2 bases from V and 1 from J, leaving 15 bases between them. This CDR3 contains 17 residues.

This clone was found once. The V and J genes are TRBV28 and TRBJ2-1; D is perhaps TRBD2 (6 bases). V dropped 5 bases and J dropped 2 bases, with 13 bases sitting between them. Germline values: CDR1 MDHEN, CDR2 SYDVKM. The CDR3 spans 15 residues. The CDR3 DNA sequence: TGTGCCAGCAGTGGGTCCGGGGAGGCCTACAATGAGCAGTTCTTC. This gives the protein CASSGSGEAYNEQFF.

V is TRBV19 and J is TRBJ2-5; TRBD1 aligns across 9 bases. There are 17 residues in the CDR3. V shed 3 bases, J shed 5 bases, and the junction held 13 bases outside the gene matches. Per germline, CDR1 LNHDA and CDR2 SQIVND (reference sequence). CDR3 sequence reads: CASSIAGPGQGYETQYF. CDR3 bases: TGTGCCAGTAGTATCGCCGGACCGGGACAGGGATACGAGACCCAGTACTTC.

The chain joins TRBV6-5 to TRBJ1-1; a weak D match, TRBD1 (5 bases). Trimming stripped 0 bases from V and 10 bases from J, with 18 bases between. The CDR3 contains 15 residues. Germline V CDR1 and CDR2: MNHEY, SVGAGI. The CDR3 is CASSYSPRRGRLAFF. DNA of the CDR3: TGTGCCAGCAGTTACTCCCCCCGGAGGGGCCGTCTAGCTTTCTTT.

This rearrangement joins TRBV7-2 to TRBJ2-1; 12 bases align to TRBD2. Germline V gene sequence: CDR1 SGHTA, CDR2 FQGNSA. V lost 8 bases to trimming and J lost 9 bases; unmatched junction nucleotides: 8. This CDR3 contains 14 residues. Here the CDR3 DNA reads TGTGCCAGCGCCGGACTAGCGGGGTCGGCTGAGCAGTTCTTC. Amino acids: CASAGLAGSAEQFF.

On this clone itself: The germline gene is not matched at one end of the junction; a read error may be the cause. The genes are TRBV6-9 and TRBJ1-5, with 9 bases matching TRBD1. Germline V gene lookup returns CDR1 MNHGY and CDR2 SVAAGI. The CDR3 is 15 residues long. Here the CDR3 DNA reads TGTGCCAGCAGTTATGGGGACAGGGAAACGTCAGCCCCAGCATTT. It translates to CASSYGDRETSAPAF.

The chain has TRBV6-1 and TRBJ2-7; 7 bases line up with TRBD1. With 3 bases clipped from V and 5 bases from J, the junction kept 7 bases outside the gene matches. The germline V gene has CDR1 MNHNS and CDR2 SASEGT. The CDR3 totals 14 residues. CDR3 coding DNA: TGTGCCAGCAGTGATAGACAGGGTCCGGACGAGCAGTACTTC. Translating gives CASSDRQGPDEQYF.

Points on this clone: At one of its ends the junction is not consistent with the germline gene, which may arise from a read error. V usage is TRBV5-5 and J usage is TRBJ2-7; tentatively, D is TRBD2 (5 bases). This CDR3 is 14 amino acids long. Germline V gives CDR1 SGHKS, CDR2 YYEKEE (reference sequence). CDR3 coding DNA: TGTGCCAGCACCTTTACACTACGGGATCCCTACTTGAACTTC. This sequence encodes CASTFTLRDPYLNF.

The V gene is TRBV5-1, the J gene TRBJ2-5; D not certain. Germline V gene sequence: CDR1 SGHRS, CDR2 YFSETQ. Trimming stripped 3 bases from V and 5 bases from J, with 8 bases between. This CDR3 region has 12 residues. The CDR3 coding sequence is TGCGCCAGCAGCTCTGATGCGGAGACCCAGTACTTC. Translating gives CASSSDAETQYF.